This T cell receptor (beta chain) was identified during a study of cytomegalovirus exposure and HLA in healthy donors (dated by TCRdb to the late 2010s). Study-level background: An earlier analysis of roughly 630 of the donors reported roughly 300 Gb of sequence data and around 110 million unique TCR beta sequences from roughly 180 million T cells. The number of donors typed differed by locus, with roughly 629-640 for A, B, C, DRB1 and DQB1, 522 for DQA1, over 600 for DPA1, and some 470 for DPB1. To predict cytomegalovirus infection status, the study brought together high-throughput TCR immunosequencing, statistical association of individual TCRs with disease status, and machine learning. Every discovery cohort repertoire had been produced on one sequencing platform. Class I and class II HLA loci were covered by the typing at four-digit resolution. Roughly 5 DR-DQ haplotypes were handled as single units for association and clustering, since linkage in the cohort was strong. In the later analysis, no new phenotypic data were used to find candidate immune exposures; instead, reliance was placed on TCR beta sequences and their occurrence across donors. The study profiled the T cell repertoires of under 850 subjects by immunosequencing and related them to cytomegalovirus serostatus. A later analysis re-analyzed previously published TCR beta repertoires from 600 to 850 donors and added high-resolution HLA genotyping to study TCR occurrence patterns. Around 320 gigabases of sequencing data and 80 million or so unique TCR sequences were included in an early release covering 550 to 800 HLA-typed donors. Genome-wide SNP genotypes for about 55% of the 666 donors were used in a later genetic analysis, which treated that subset as a discovery cohort. Donor age, sex, ethnicity and CMV serostatus were compiled alongside the repertoire data. A separate validation cohort of 100 to 150 different subjects was used in addition to the roughly 670-subject first cohort. In an earlier analysis of 500 to 650 of the donors, high-throughput TCR beta sequencing was used to judge whether each TCR beta V gene segment behaved as functional or pseudogenic. Of the roughly 390 genotyped donors, over 70% fell in the genetic ancestry cluster associated with self-reported Caucasian donors. Among about 360 genotyped donors of the cohort, an average of about 240,000 unique TCR beta nucleotide sequences were sequenced per donor, roughly 18% of them non-productive. The study aimed to test whether cataloging public T cell receptors could reveal signatures of past pathogen exposure.

CDR1 and CDR2 are drawn from the germline V gene (reference sequence): MNHEY, SMNVEV. V is reduced by 5 bases and J by 2 bases, leaving a spacing of 12 bases between them. Its CDR3 holds 14 amino acids, cysteine through phenylalanine. Only CDR3 DNA is held: 42 bases, read in frame from base 1. Findings and caveats that apply to the study as a whole: The earlier analysis of a few hundred of the donors excluded over 15 rarely observed V segments, including chromosome 9 orphons, because counts were too low. Linkage disequilibrium might explain the correlated functional status among segregating V segments, but an unknown experimental factor could not be excluded. Assigning TCR associations to individual alleles was difficult when HLA alleles, especially DR and DQ, strongly co-occurred. A group of highly shared sequence variants was considered likely to be a technical artifact of the sequencing pipeline. In vitro tests confirmed that three of the cytomegalovirus-associated TCR beta chains recognize cytomegalovirus antigens. Immune exposure information for the cohort was limited to CMV serostatus. Compared with equally common non-associated chains, HLA-associated TCR beta chains in a later analysis were more clonally expanded and had lower generation probabilities. In a later analysis, most CMV-associated TCR beta chains were found to appear HLA-restricted, with HLA associations seemingly driven largely by CMV exposure. In an earlier analysis of under 600 of the donors, most TCR beta V segments were observed in productive rearrangements about 87% or about 30% of the time, broadly matching IMGT annotations. A further reported finding was that TCR beta sequences accurately predicted the HLA-A and HLA-B alleles for most subjects in the first cohort. In a later analysis, the rate of TCR association differed among HLA loci, with DRB1 alleles having the most associated TCRs and HLA-C alleles having the fewest. Several of the top co-occurrence clusters appeared to be linked to parvovirus B19, influenza, CMV and Epstein-Barr virus, according to a later analysis. In the study, some 180 TCR beta chains were listed as associated with cytomegalovirus. This cohort had only TCR beta chains sequenced, and the lack of alpha or paired-chain data limited which features could be detected. Because HLA typing was unavailable for some donors at each locus, only the typed subset was used in association tests. The presence/absence analyses assumed that sequencing depth was roughly uniform across donors, and that assumption may not be true. The classifier was reported to diagnose cytomegalovirus status with high specificity and sensitivity in both the original cohort and the validation cohort. An association between a missense DCLRE1C variant and V-gene and J-gene trimming of TCR beta chains was found in a later genetic analysis and replicated in an independent cohort. In a later genetic analysis, fewer N-insertions in productive TCRs were reported among donors in an Asian-associated ancestry cluster than the 666-donor mean. Some IMGT-functional V segments, including TRBV6-2 and TRBV6-3, could not be told apart with the 87-base-pair reads, so those segments were excluded. A later analysis associated 15,000 or so TCR beta sequences with specific HLA alleles at a false discovery rate of 0.05. While some public TCRs were present in many individuals, most TCR sequences turned up only very rarely across donors. According to the authors, the approach could potentially be generalized to other disease states and immunological phenotypes.

The library was prepared using the immunoSEQ multiplex PCR assay. For the multiplex PCR, a mixture combining 60 forward primers for TCR Vbeta segments and 13 reverse primers for TCR Jbeta segments was used. The CDR3 region of rearranged TCR beta genes was amplified from genomic DNA with a multiplex PCR assay. On the Illumina HiSeq System, the amplified TCR beta libraries were sequenced as 87-base-pair reads. In the paper's pipeline: Across the 640 or so repertoires, a later analysis counted tens of millions of unique TCR beta chains, roughly 11 million of which were shared by at least two donors. To remove PCR and sequencing errors, raw reads were error-corrected and collapsed into unique sequences using a nearest-neighbor algorithm that merged closely related sequences. Alignment of CDR3 sequences to IMGT reference sequences was used to assign V, D and J gene segments. For a sequence to be retained, a match of at least six nucleotides to both a V gene segment and a J gene segment was required. Rearrangements were called productive when the CDR3 lacked stop codons and stayed in frame with V and J; all others were non-productive. CDR3 was defined by IMGT convention, running from the second conserved V-encoded cysteine to the conserved J-encoded phenylalanine. The earlier analysis of around 640 of the donors excluded sequences that lacked an unambiguous match to a single V gene segment. An earlier analysis of approximately 590 of the donors called V segments functional above 56.7% productive rearrangements and segregating when the between-donor standard deviation exceeded 5%. A statistical classification framework was developed to diagnose cytomegalovirus status using the catalog of TCR beta chain sequences. In a later analysis, TCR nucleotide sequences were compared against IMGT/GENE-DB human TR gene sequences so that V and J genes could be assigned. The TCRdist pipeline was used in a later analysis to assign CDR3 sequences and most-parsimonious VDJ recombination scenarios. In a later analysis, every TCR beta chain was defined by the combination of its CDR3 amino acid sequence and its V-gene family, and reads without a unique V-gene family were dropped. A later analysis removed several hundred highly shared, low-generation-probability nucleotide sequences to deal with suspected cross-contamination and a sequencing artifact. In a later analysis, a clonal expansion index was calculated for each public chain from normalized within-repertoire ranks of inferred template counts. In a later analysis, generation probabilities were computed with a VDJ recombination model fitted to out-of-frame rearrangements, and the resulting probabilities were checked against IGoR. Hypergeometric tests were used in a later analysis to score TCR-TCR, TCR-HLA and TCR-CMV co-occurrence, with a repertoire-size bias correction applied to the TCR pairs. A later analysis estimated false discovery rates by permuting HLA or CMV assignments 20 times. In a later analysis, co-occurring TCRs were grouped with DBSCAN, and TCRdist sequence similarity was added when clustering was performed within HLA-allele-positive subsets. Repertoires with fewer than 30,000 or more than 120,000 public chains were left out of co-occurrence clustering, as were about five repertoires with anomalous nucleotide sharing. The clones in this table, taken by TCRdb from immuneACCESS, are in-frame only. Not every clone is retained; where verified, under half of the shortfall comes from an unresolved V gene, and the cause of the rest is unknown. That table supplies the V and J calls and clone size; D and trimming were determined from the DNA. This sample has around 150,000 clones in its table, and around 77% of those were observed once. The top ten constitute 2% to 2.5% of the sample.

The cohort comprised 666 healthy bone marrow donors. At the time of sampling, all cohort members were nominally healthy, though unrecorded immune exposures were likely present. The donor was CMV seronegative and was included in the group of several hundred seronegative cohort members. A peripheral blood sample was provided by each donor, and peripheral blood mononuclear cells were used for TCR beta sequencing. Genomic DNA extraction from the blood cell samples was performed with the Qiagen DNeasy Blood Extraction Kit. A remark on this clone: The antigen it binds to is not known. No base-level quality is on record; no much larger clone is a single base apart.

This TCR came from a man aged 25 to 40 in good health and CMV-seronegative. The chain uses TRBV27 and TRBJ1-2; the D region possibly corresponds to TRBD1 (6 bases align). Sequencing was performed on PBMCs. The nucleotide sequence is TGTGCCAGCAGTATACGTACAGGGAACTATGGCTACACCTTC. It translates as CASSIRTGNYGYTF.